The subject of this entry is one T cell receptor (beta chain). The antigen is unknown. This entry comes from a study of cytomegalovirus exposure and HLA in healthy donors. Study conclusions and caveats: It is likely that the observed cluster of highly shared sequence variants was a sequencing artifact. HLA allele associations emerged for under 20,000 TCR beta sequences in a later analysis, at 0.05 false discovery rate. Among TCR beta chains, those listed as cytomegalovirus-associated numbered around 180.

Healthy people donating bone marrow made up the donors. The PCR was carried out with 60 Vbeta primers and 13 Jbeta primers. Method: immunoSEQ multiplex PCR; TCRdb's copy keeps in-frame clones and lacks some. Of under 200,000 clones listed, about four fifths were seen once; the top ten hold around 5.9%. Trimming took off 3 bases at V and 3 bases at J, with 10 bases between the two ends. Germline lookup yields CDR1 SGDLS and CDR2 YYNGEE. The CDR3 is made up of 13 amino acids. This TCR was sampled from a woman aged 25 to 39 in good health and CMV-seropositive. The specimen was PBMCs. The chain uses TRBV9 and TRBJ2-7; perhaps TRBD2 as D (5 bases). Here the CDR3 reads CASSADLYYEQYF. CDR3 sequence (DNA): TGTGCCAGCAGCGCGGACTTGTACTACGAGCAGTACTTC.